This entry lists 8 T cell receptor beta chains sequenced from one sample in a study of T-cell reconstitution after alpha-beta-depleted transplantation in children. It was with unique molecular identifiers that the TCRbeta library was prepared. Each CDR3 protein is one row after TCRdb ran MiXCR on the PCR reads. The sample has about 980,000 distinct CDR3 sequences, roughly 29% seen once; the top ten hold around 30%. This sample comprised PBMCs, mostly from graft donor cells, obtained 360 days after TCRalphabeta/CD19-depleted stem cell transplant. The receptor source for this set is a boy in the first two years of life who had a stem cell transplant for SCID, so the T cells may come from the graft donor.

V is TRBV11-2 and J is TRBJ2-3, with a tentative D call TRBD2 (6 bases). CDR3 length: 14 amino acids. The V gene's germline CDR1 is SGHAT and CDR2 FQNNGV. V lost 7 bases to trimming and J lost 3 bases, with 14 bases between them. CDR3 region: CASTLGTGTDTQYF. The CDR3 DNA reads TGTGCCAGCACCTTGGGGACTGGAACAGATACGCAGTATTTT.

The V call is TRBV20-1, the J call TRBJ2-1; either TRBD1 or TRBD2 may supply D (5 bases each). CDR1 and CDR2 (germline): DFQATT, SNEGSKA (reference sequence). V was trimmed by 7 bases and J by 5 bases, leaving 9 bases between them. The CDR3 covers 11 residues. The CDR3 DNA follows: TGCAGTGGTGAGGGACACAATGAGCAGTTCTTC. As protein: CSGEGHNEQFF.

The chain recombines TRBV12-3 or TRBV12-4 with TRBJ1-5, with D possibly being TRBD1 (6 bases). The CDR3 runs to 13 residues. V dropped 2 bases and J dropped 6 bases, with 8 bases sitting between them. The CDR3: CASSLTGPQPQHF. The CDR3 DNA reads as TGTGCCAGCAGTTTAACAGGGCCTCAGCCCCAGCATTTT.

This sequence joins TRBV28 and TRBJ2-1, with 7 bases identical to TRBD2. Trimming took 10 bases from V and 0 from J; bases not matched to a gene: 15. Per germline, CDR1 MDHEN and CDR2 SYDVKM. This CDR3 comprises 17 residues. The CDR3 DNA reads TGTGCCATCCCTCATCGTCGGGGGGACCGCTCCTACAATGAGCAGTTCTTC. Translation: CAIPHRRGDRSYNEQFF.

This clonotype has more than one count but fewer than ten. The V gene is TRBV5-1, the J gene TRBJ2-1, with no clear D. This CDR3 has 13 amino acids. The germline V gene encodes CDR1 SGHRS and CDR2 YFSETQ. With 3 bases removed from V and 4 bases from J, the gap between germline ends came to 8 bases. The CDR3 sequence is CASSSYAYNEQFF. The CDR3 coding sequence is TGCGCCAGCAGCTCTTATGCGTACAATGAGCAGTTCTTC.

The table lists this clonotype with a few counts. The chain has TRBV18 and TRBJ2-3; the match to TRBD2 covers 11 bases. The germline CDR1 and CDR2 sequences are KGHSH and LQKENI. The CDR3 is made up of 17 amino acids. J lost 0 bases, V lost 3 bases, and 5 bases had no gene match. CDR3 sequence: CASSPGTSGYSTDTQYF. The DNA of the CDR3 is TGTGCCAGCTCACCGGGGACTAGCGGATATAGCACAGATACGCAGTATTTT.

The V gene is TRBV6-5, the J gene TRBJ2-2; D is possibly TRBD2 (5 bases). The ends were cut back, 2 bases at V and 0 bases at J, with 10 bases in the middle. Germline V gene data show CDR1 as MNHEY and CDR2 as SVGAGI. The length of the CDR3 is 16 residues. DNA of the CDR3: TGTGCCAGCAGTTACCGCCCGGGGACGAACACCGGGGAGCTGTTTTTT. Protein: CASSYRPGTNTGELFF.

For the CDR3, the DNA is TGCGCCAGCAGCCCGCCCGCGGGGGGGGACAATGAGCAGTTCTTC. As protein: CASSPPAGGDNEQFF. The chain couples TRBV5-1 to TRBJ2-1, with 9 bases identical to TRBD2. Germline CDR1 and CDR2: SGHRS and YFSETQ. The CDR3 loop spans 15 amino acids. The trim removed 4 bases at V and 5 bases at J, leaving 7 bases unmatched. The whole variable domain, filled in from reference TRBV5-1 and TRBJ2-1, reads KAGVTQTPRYLIKTRGQQVTLSCSPISGHRSVSWYQQTPGQGLQFLFEYFSETQRNKGNFPGRFSGRQFSNSRSEMNVSTLELGDSALYLCASSPPAGGDNEQFFGPGTRLTVL.